A selection of T cell receptor beta chains follows, all from one sample in a study of shared clonotypes between healthy human individuals. TCRdb's copy holds only in-frame clones and misses some; the assay was immunoSEQ multiplex PCR. The table shows about 490,000 clones, with around 80% occurring only once. The sample consisted of PBMCs. These receptors were collected from a woman in her forties in good health. Some clones in this sample may be carry-over from other donors' samples. The CDR3 runs from the conserved cysteine through the conserved F or W. The D gene is left open where the match is weak. Size tells how often a clone was seen (once, few, many) or the class of an expanded clone, and some rows leave it out.

D	V	J	size	CDR3	DNA
TRBD2	TRBV28	TRBJ2-5	-	CASSWSGRAGRETQYF	TGTGCCAGCAGTTGGAGCGGGAGAGCGGGTCGGGAGACCCAGTACTTC
-	TRBV18	TRBJ1-4	once	CASSPPAGANEKLFF	TGTGCCAGCTCACCACCGGCGGGCGCTAATGAAAAACTGTTTTTT
-	TRBV4-2	TRBJ2-5	-	CASSLATGTRETQYF	TGTGCCAGCAGCCTCGCCACCGGGACTCGGGAGACCCAGTACTTC
TRBD1	TRBV18	TRBJ1-1	-	CASSPLGGEDTEAFF	TGTGCCAGCTCACCCTTAGGGGGCGAAGACACTGAAGCTTTCTTT
-	TRBV14	TRBJ1-1	few	CASSRSFNTEAFF	TGTGCCAGCAGCCGGTCATTCAACACTGAAGCTTTCTTT
-	TRBV7-2	TRBJ1-1	-	CASSQWSGSGTEAFF	TGTGCCAGCAGCCAGTGGAGTGGTTCGGGCACTGAAGCTTTCTTT
-	TRBV6-5	TRBJ1-5	-	CASGWGNSNQPQHF	TGTGCCAGCGGTTGGGGAAATAGCAATCAGCCCCAGCATTTT
TRBD1	TRBV7-6	TRBJ1-1	few	CASSGTGVNTEAFF	TGTGCCAGCAGCGGAACAGGGGTGAACACTGAAGCTTTCTTT
TRBD1	TRBV19	TRBJ2-5	-	CASSLRTGLQETQYF	TGTGCCAGTAGCCTACGGACAGGGCTCCAAGAGACCCAGTACTTC
TRBD2	TRBV5-1	TRBJ2-2	-	CASSLISGRWNTGELFF	TGCGCCAGCAGCTTGATAAGCGGGAGATGGAACACCGGGGAGCTGTTTTTT
-	TRBV15	TRBJ2-6	-	CATSRDFIGGPGANVLTF	TGTGCCACCAGCAGAGATTTTATCGGGGGGCCTGGGGCCAACGTCCTGACTTTC
-	TRBV9	TRBJ2-2	-	CASRVGRNTGELFF	TGTGCCAGCAGGGTCGGGAGAAACACCGGGGAGCTGTTTTTT
TRBD2	TRBV27	TRBJ2-3	few	CASSGAGGLRTDTQYF	TGTGCCAGCAGTGGCGCGGGAGGCCTTCGCACAGATACGCAGTATTTT
TRBD2	TRBV7-3	TRBJ2-3	-	CASSLFFNGLAATDTQYF	TGTGCCAGCAGCTTATTTTTCAATGGGCTAGCGGCCACAGATACGCAGTATTTT
-	TRBV4-2	TRBJ1-1	-	CASSQDTGLNTEAFF	TGTGCCAGCAGCCAAGATACAGGGCTGAACACTGAAGCTTTCTTT
TRBD2	TRBV5-1	TRBJ2-2	-	CASSVGLAITGELFF	TGCGCCAGCTCTGTGGGACTAGCTATCACCGGGGAGCTGTTTTTT
TRBD2	TRBV5-1	TRBJ2-5	-	CASSFSGGPQETQYF	TGCGCCAGCAGCTTTTCGGGAGGACCTCAAGAGACCCAGTACTTC
TRBD1	TRBV7-8	TRBJ1-1	-	CASSLGGQGWGGTEAFF	TGTGCCAGCAGCTTAGGGGGACAGGGGTGGGGTGGCACTGAAGCTTTCTTT
-	TRBV2	TRBJ1-6	-	CASSDGGGNSPLHF	TGTGCCAGCAGTGATGGCGGTGGAAATTCACCCCTCCACTTT
TRBD2	TRBV28	TRBJ2-2	-	CASSPGLAGLTGELFF	TGTGCCAGCAGCCCGGGACTAGCGGGCCTCACCGGGGAGCTGTTTTTT
TRBD1	TRBV28	TRBJ1-1	-	CASRYHRGVGTEAFF	TGTGCCAGCAGATACCACAGGGGGGTGGGCACTGAAGCTTTCTTT
-	TRBV7-9	TRBJ1-1	few	CASSLEVGGSTEAFF	TGTGCCAGCAGCTTAGAAGTGGGAGGGAGCACTGAAGCTTTCTTT
-	TRBV30	TRBJ1-2	-	CAWSAQGYGYTF	TGTGCCTGGAGTGCCCAGGGCTATGGCTACACCTTC
-	TRBV5-4	TRBJ2-2	-	CASSLRRGPTLGELFF	TGTGCCAGCAGCTTGCGGAGGGGGCCAACACTCGGGGAGCTGTTTTTT
-	TRBV30	TRBJ2-7	-	CAWSVGSYEQYF	TGTGCCTGGAGTGTAGGGTCCTACGAGCAGTACTTC
TRBD2	TRBV27	TRBJ2-1	-	CASSLSRGLAGYNEQFF	TGTGCCAGCAGTTTATCACGGGGACTAGCGGGGTACAATGAGCAGTTCTTC
-	TRBV21-1	TRBJ2-2	-	CASSTPRYPTGELFF	TGTGCCAGCAGCACCCCTCGGTACCCCACCGGGGAGCTGTTTTTT
-	TRBV9	TRBJ2-7	few	CASSVVSPSSYEQYF	TGTGCCAGCAGCGTAGTGTCCCCAAGTTCCTACGAGCAGTACTTC
TRBD1	TRBV5-4	TRBJ1-1	-	CASSASYRGSTEAFF	TGTGCCAGCAGCGCTTCGTACAGGGGATCGACTGAAGCTTTCTTT
-	TRBV19	TRBJ2-5	-	CASSIDHSYQETQYF	TGTGCCAGTAGTATAGATCACAGCTATCAAGAGACCCAGTACTTC
TRBD2	TRBV27	TRBJ2-7	-	CASRARGLADRSYEQYF	TGTGCCAGCAGGGCCCGCGGACTAGCGGACCGCTCCTACGAGCAGTACTTC
-	TRBV7-3	TRBJ2-3	-	CASSLYPVGTDTQYF	TGTGCCAGCAGCTTGTACCCTGTGGGCACAGATACGCAGTATTTT
-	TRBV7-3	TRBJ2-2	-	CASSARGDGELFF	TGTGCCAGCAGTGCAAGAGGGGACGGGGAGCTGTTTTTT
-	TRBV30	TRBJ2-3	-	CAWSTSYSTDTQYF	TGTGCCTGGAGTACCAGCTATAGCACAGATACGCAGTATTTT
-	TRBV11-2	TRBJ2-3	once	CASSLFVDTQYF	TGTGCCAGCAGCTTATTTGTAGATACGCAGTATTTT
-	TRBV28	TRBJ1-3	-	CASSTYRVAGNTIYF	TGTGCCAGCAGTACATACAGGGTCGCGGGAAACACCATATATTTT
TRBD2	TRBV25-1	TRBJ2-7	-	CASRGTSGSYEQYF	TGTGCCAGCAGGGGGACTAGCGGTTCCTACGAGCAGTACTTC
-	TRBV28	TRBJ2-2	-	CASSTRTTYTGELFF	TGTGCCAGCAGTACGCGGACTACATACACCGGGGAGCTGTTTTTT
-	TRBV21-1	TRBJ2-1	-	CASSNGTGVVGFYNEQFF	TGTGCCAGCAGCAATGGGACAGGGGTTGTTGGGTTCTACAATGAGCAGTTCTTC
-	TRBV7-7	TRBJ2-1	-	CASSQWEDSYNEQFF	TGTGCTAGCAGCCAATGGGAGGATTCCTACAATGAGCAGTTCTTC
TRBD1	TRBV2	TRBJ2-1	-	CASTRDRGPGEQFF	TGTGCCAGCACCAGGGACAGGGGGCCCGGAGAGCAGTTCTTC
-	TRBV5-1	TRBJ1-2	few	CASSSHPSYGYTF	TGCGCCAGCAGCTCCCACCCCTCCTATGGCTACACCTTC
-	TRBV15	TRBJ1-4	once	CATSREDPRNEKLFF	TGTGCCACCAGCAGAGAGGACCCGAGGAATGAAAAACTGTTTTTT
TRBD1	TRBV28	TRBJ1-1	few	CASIAQGKDTEAFF	TGTGCCAGCATCGCACAGGGGAAGGACACTGAAGCTTTCTTT
TRBD1	TRBV5-1	TRBJ2-5	once	CASRGTEQETQYF	TGCGCCAGCAGGGGGACAGAACAAGAGACCCAGTACTTC
-	TRBV15	TRBJ2-3	-	CATSSFRDNTDTQYF	TGTGCCACCAGCAGCTTTAGGGACAACACAGATACGCAGTATTTT